This TCR beta chain is drawn from a study of blood T cell repertoires in COVID-19 (TCRdb year 2020). Broadly, across the study: Samples covering the acute and convalescent phases of COVID-19 were provided by collaborators in the United States, Italy and Spain. The material from the prospective study consisted of cDNA or gDNA derived from T cells, B-cell-depleted T cells, or PBMCs. Subjects who had been exposed to COVID-19, were actively infected with it, or had recovered from it provided the deeply sampled blood TCRbeta repertoires that made up the dataset. The repertoires were made available in a free public database intended to serve as a resource for research on the immune response to SARS-CoV-2. Samples came from the ongoing ImmuneRACE study (first 160 participants) plus 1,254 subjects from 6 global collaborators. A de-identified subject ID, COVID-19 status, age in years and sex were almost always included in the sample metadata. Where available, HLA class I and class II types were obtained from metadata supplied by the sample provider rather than from assay-based typing.

TCRbeta CDR3 regions were amplified from genomic DNA using the immunoSEQ Assay, a bias-controlled multiplex PCR. In the original analysis: The number of nucleated cells in each sample was estimated by amplification of reference gene primers within the assay. To quantify the absolute abundance of each unique TCRbeta CDR3 rearrangement, sequence reads were collapsed and filtered. For each sample, productive Simpson clonality was calculated by taking the square root of Simpson's diversity index across productive rearrangements. The immuneACCESS repertoire file appears here via TCRdb, limited to in-frame rearrangements. These files lack a portion of the clones; in checked studies, under half of the deficit traces to unresolved V genes, and the cause of the others is not known. D and trimming were read from the DNA, whereas the V and J calls and clone size are those reported in that table. Within this sample are tens of thousands of clones, with 87% of them counted one time only. The ten most abundant clones make up about a sixth of the sample.

The collaborating institutions used their own protocols to collect whole blood in K2EDTA tubes. For TCRbeta analysis, collaborators shipped samples as frozen whole blood, isolated PBMCs, or DNA extracted from either of those sample types. Points on this clone: The specificity of this receptor is unknown. Base qualities are missing; no much larger clone stands one base away.

The study at large found these results: How much clinical and demographic metadata was included differed by source and by participant, and the metadata was provided uncurated.

CDR1 LNHDA and CDR2 SQIVND are derived from the germline V gene (reference sequence). The CDR3 runs 15 residues from the cysteine to the phenylalanine. Only the CDR3 DNA stays, 45 bases, in frame from base 1. V is cut by 3 bases and J by 5 bases, and the space between the germline ends is 13 bases. Sequenced sample: peripheral blood. The chain is encoded by TRBV19 joined to TRBJ1-4; the D gene is perhaps TRBD1, from 5 matching bases. The clonotype comes from a human donor in a cohort sampled during active COVID-19. The CDR3: CASSIGDGRNEKLFF. The nucleotides read TGTGCCAGTAGTATCGGGGACGGGAGAAATGAAAAACTGTTTTTT.